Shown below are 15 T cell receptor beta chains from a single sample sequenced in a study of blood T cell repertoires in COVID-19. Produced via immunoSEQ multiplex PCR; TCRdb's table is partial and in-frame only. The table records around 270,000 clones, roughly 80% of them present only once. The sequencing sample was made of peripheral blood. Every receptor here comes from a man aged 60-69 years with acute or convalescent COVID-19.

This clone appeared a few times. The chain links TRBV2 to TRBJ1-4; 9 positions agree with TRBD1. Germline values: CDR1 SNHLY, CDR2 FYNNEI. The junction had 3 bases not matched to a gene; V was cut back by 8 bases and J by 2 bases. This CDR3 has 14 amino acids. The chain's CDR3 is CASGTGLTNEKLFF. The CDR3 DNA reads TGTGCCAGCGGGACAGGGCTCACTAATGAAAAACTGTTTTTT.

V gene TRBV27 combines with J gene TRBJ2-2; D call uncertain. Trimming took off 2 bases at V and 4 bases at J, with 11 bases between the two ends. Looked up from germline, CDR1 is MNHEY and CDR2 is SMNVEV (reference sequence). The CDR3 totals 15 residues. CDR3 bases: TGTGCCAGCAGTTTAAACTACCCCATCACCGGGGAGCTGTTTTTT. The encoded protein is CASSLNYPITGELFF.

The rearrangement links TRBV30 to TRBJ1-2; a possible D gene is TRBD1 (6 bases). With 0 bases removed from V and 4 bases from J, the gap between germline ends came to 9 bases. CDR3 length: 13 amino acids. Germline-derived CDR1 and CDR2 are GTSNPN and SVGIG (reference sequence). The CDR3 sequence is CAWSVAGAYGYTF. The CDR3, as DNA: TGTGCCTGGAGTGTAGCAGGGGCCTATGGCTACACCTTC.

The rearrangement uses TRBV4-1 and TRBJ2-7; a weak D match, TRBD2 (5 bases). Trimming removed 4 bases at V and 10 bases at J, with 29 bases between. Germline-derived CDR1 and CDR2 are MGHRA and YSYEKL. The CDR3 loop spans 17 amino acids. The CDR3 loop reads CASSLSARLPLREHQYF. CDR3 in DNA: TGCGCCAGCAGCCTATCCGCCAGACTACCACTACGTGAGCACCAGTACTTC.

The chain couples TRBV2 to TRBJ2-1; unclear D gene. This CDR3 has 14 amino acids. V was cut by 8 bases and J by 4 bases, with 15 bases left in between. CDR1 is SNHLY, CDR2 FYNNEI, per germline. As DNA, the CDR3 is TGTGCCAGCCGCTTGGGTAGCCGATACAATGAGCAGTTCTTC. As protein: CASRLGSRYNEQFF.

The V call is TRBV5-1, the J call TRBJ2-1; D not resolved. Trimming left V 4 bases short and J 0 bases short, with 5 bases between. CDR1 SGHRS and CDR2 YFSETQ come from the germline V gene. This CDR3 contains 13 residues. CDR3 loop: CASSESSYNEQFF. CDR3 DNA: TGCGCCAGCAGCGAGAGCTCCTACAATGAGCAGTTCTTC. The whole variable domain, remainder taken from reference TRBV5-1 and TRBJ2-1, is KAGVTQTPRYLIKTRGQQVTLSCSPISGHRSVSWYQQTPGQGLQFLFEYFSETQRNKGNFPGRFSGRQFSNSRSEMNVSTLELGDSALYLCASSESSYNEQFFGPGTRLTVL.

The CDR3 DNA follows: TGTGCCAGCAGTTATGGGGGGAACTATGGCTACACCTTC. Amino acids: CASSYGGNYGYTF. This chain connects TRBV6-6 to TRBJ1-2, with D perhaps TRBD1 (5 bases). The V gene lost 3 bases and the J gene lost 2 bases, with 7 bases spanning the gap. Germline V gene data show CDR1 as MNHNY and CDR2 as SVGAGI (reference sequence). This CDR3 is built from 13 residues.

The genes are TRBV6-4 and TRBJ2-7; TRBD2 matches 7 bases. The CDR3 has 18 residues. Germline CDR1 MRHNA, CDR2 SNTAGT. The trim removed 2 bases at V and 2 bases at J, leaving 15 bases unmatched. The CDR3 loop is CASSDAGVAGKSAYEQYF. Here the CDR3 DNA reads TGTGCCAGCAGTGACGCTGGAGTAGCGGGCAAAAGCGCCTACGAGCAGTACTTC.

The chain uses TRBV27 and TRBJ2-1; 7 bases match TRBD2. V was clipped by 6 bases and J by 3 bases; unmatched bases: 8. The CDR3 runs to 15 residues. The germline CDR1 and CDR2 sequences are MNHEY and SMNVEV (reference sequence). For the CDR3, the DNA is TGTGCCAGCAGCATCCCGGGGGGAATCTACAATGAGCAGTTCTTC. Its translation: CASSIPGGIYNEQFF.

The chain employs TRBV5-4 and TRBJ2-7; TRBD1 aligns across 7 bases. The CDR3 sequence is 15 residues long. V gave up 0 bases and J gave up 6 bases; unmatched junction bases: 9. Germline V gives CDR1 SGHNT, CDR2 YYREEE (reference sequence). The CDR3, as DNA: TGTGCCAGCAGCTTGGGAAGGGGGCAGGGGCGCGAGCAGTACTTC. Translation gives CASSLGRGQGREQYF.

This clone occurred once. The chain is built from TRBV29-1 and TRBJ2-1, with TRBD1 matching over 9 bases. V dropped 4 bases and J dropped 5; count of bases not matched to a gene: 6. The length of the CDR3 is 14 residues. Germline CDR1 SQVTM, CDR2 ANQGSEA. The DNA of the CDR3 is TGCAGCGTTGCCGGACAGGGGCACCACAATGAGCAGTTCTTC. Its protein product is CSVAGQGHHNEQFF.

The CDR3 here is CSVAGGIFGIDNEKLFF. CDR3 in DNA: TGCAGCGTGGCAGGGGGCATTTTCGGTATCGATAATGAAAAACTGTTTTTT. The rearrangement joins TRBV29-1 to TRBJ1-4; TRBD1 agrees at 8 bases. The length of the CDR3 is 17 residues. Germline V gene sequence: CDR1 SQVTM, CDR2 ANQGSEA. V shed 6 bases and J 4 bases; nucleotides not matched to a gene: 16.

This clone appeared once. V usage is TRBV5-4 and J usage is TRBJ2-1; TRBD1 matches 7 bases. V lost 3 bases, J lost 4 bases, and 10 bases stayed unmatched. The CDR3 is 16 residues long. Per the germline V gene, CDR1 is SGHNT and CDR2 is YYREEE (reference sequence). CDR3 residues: CASSSLFGTVYNEQFF. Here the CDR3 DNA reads TGTGCCAGCAGCTCCCTCTTCGGGACAGTATACAATGAGCAGTTCTTC.

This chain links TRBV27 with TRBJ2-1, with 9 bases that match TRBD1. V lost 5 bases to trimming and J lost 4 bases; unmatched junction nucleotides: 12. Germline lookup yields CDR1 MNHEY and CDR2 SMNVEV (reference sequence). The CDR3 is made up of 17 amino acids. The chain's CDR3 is CASSISDRGIYYNEQFF. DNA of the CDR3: TGTGCCAGCAGTATTTCGGACAGGGGCATTTATTACAATGAGCAGTTCTTC.

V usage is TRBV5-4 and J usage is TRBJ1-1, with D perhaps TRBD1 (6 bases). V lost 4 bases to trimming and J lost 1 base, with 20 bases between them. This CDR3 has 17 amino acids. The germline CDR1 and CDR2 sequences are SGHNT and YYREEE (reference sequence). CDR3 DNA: TGTGCCAGCAGCACTAACGTCGGAACAGGGAAGAACACTGAAGCTTTCTTT. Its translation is CASSTNVGTGKNTEAFF.